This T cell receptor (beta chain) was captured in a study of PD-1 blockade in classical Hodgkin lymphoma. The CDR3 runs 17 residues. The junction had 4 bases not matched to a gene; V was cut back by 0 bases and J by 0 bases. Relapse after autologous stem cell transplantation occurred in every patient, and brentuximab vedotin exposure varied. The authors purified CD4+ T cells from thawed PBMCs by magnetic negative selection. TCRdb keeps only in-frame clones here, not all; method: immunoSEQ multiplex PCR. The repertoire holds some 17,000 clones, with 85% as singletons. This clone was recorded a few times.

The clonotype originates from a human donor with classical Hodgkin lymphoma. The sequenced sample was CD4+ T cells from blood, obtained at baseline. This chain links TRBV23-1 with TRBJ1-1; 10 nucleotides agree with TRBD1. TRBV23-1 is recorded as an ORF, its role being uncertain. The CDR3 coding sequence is TGCGCCAGCAGTCAATCTCGACAGGGGGCCATGAACACTGAAGCTTTCTTT. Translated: CASSQSRQGAMNTEAFF.